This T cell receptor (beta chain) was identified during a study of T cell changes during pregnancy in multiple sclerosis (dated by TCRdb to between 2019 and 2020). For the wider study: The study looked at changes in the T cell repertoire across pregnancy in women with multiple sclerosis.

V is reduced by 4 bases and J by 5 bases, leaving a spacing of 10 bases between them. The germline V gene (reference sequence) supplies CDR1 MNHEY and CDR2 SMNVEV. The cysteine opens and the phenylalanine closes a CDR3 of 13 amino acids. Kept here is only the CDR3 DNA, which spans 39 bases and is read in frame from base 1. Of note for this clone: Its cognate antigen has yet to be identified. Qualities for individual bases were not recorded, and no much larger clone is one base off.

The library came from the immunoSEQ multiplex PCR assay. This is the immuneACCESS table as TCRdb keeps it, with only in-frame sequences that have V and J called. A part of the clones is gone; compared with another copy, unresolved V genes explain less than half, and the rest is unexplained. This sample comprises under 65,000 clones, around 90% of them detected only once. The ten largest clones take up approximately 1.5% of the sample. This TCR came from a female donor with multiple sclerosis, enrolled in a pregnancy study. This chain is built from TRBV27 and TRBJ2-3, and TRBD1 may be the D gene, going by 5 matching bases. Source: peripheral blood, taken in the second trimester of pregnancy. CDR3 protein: CASSSGRGDTQYF. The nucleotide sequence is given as TGTGCCAGCAGTTCAGGGCGTGGAGATACGCAGTATTTT.